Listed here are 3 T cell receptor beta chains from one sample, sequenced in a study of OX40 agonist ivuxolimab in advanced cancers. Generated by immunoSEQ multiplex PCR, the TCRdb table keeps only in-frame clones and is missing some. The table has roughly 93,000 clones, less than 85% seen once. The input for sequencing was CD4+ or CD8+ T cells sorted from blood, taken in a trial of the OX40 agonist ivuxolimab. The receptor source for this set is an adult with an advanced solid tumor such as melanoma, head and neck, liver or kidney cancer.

In DNA form, the CDR3 reads TGTGCCAGCCGGGTAGACAGGGGGCAATATGAAGCTTTCTTT. This translates into CASRVDRGQYEAFF. V usage is TRBV18 and J usage is TRBJ1-1, with 10 positions matching TRBD1. CDR1 and CDR2 from the germline V gene are KGHSH and LQKENI. The CDR3 sequence is 14 residues long. V was clipped by 8 bases and J by 7 bases; unmatched bases: 10.

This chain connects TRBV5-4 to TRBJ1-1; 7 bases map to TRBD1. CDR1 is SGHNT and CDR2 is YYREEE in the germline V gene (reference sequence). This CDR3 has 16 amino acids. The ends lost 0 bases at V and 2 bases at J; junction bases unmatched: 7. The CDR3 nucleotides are TGTGCCAGCAGCTTGGCCGGGGGAGGGGGCAACACTGAAGCTTTCTTT. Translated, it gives CASSLAGGGGNTEAFF.

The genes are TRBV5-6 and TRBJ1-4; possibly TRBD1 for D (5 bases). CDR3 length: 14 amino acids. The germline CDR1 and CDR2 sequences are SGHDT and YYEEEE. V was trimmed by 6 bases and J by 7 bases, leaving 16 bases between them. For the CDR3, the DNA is TGTGCCAGCATCCCGGGAGGGGCAGGTGAAAAACTGTTTTTT. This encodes CASIPGGAGEKLFF.